These T cell receptor beta chains were read from a single sample in a study of blood T cell repertoires in COVID-19. Profiling relied on immunoSEQ multiplex PCR, and the TCRdb table lists in-frame clones only, not all of them. In the table there are roughly 160,000 clones, roughly nine tenths of which are singletons. The sequenced sample consisted of PBMCs or T cells enriched from blood (not recorded which). Source of these receptors: a woman between 45 and 60 years old who had recovered from COVID-19. The CDR3 runs from the conserved cysteine through the conserved F or W. The order of the fields is clone size, J gene, V gene, CDR3 protein. Size is stated for part of the rows, as once, few or many counts, or as a class when the clone is expanded.

size: NA
J: TRBJ1-1
V: TRBV12-3/TRBV12-4
CDR3: CASSFAGAGTFF

size: NA
J: TRBJ2-3
V: TRBV3-1/TRBV3-2
CDR3: CASSPGTGRNTQYF

size: NA
J: TRBJ1-4
V: TRBV5-1
CDR3: CASSPTGSPNEKLFF

size: NA
J: TRBJ2-7
V: TRBV3-1/TRBV3-2
CDR3: CASSQGLAGGYEQYF

size: NA
J: TRBJ2-3
V: TRBV3-1/TRBV3-2
CDR3: CASSREGLTDTQYF

size: NA
J: TRBJ2-1
V: TRBV3-1/TRBV3-2
CDR3: CASSLRQGGEQFF

size: NA
J: TRBJ2-6
V: TRBV27
CDR3: CASSFRQGVALSSGANVLTF

size: NA
J: TRBJ1-1
V: TRBV28
CDR3: CASSNDRDTEAFF

size: NA
J: TRBJ1-3
V: TRBV4-3
CDR3: CASSQALIGGNTIYF

size: NA
J: TRBJ1-5
V: TRBV7-3
CDR3: CASSRDRNQPQHF

size: NA
J: TRBJ1-2
V: TRBV19
CDR3: CASSENLYGYTF

size: once
J: TRBJ1-6
V: TRBV27
CDR3: CASRADGGGYNSPLHF

size: NA
J: TRBJ2-1
V: TRBV4-1
CDR3: CASSQASGKSVGYNEQFF

size: NA
J: TRBJ2-1
V: TRBV15
CDR3: CATSPGAGVEAKEQFF

size: NA
J: TRBJ2-2
V: TRBV6-1
CDR3: CASSGLAGGPGTGELFF

size: NA
J: TRBJ1-2
V: TRBV7-8
CDR3: CASSSQPPGQNYGYTF

size: NA
J: TRBJ1-5
V: TRBV21-1
CDR3: CASSKVRDRYQPQHF

size: NA
J: TRBJ1-2
V: TRBV3-1/TRBV3-2
CDR3: CASSQDLTGGASYGYTF

size: NA
J: TRBJ2-1
V: TRBV19
CDR3: CASSIQGAVDEQFF

size: once
J: TRBJ2-5
V: TRBV5-1
CDR3: CASSLYGGAQSGETQYF

size: NA
J: TRBJ1-1
V: TRBV11-3
CDR3: CASSLLRTVNTEAFF

size: NA
J: TRBJ1-6
V: TRBV11-2
CDR3: CASSMGTVYNSPLHF

size: NA
J: TRBJ2-7
V: TRBV6-6
CDR3: CASSQTSGSSYEQYF

size: NA
J: TRBJ1-5
V: TRBV27
CDR3: CASSREGGNQPQHF

size: NA
J: TRBJ2-1
V: TRBV2
CDR3: CASSAIAGGPIEQFF

size: NA
J: TRBJ1-2
V: TRBV4-1
CDR3: CASSQETHAGYGYTF

size: NA
J: TRBJ1-4
V: TRBV6-5
CDR3: CASSRRGQFNEKLFF

size: NA
J: TRBJ1-1
V: TRBV25-1
CDR3: CASSGTLRGGTEAFF

size: NA
J: TRBJ1-4
V: TRBV5-8
CDR3: CASSLGQGRINEKLFF

size: NA
J: TRBJ1-4
V: TRBV6-5
CDR3: CASSATGTGLEKLFF

size: NA
J: TRBJ1-6
V: TRBV4-1
CDR3: CASSQGASSYNSPLHF

size: NA
J: TRBJ1-1
V: TRBV2
CDR3: CASSRQGAAYTEAFF

size: NA
J: TRBJ1-1
V: TRBV6-1
CDR3: CASSGLTRHDIFRGQYEAFF

size: NA
J: TRBJ2-6
V: TRBV7-2
CDR3: CASSIQGGLNVLTF

size: NA
J: TRBJ1-5
V: TRBV19
CDR3: CASSKDRNSNQPQHF

size: NA
J: TRBJ2-1
V: TRBV29-1
CDR3: CSVVDRTRSRNNEQFF

size: NA
J: TRBJ1-2
V: TRBV19
CDR3: CASSRGPNYGYTF

size: NA
J: TRBJ1-4
V: TRBV14
CDR3: CASSRGGAGEKLFF

size: NA
J: TRBJ2-5
V: TRBV29-1
CDR3: CSVGRGKSQETQYF

size: NA
J: TRBJ2-7
V: TRBV6-5
CDR3: CASRPRGLLYEQYF

size: NA
J: TRBJ2-7
V: TRBV28
CDR3: CASSRQGTGGQYF

size: few
J: TRBJ1-5
V: TRBV12-1
CDR3: CASSFDPPFRPGGRNQPQHF

size: NA
J: TRBJ1-2
V: TRBV30
CDR3: CAWSRLTGLVGYTF

size: NA
J: TRBJ2-2
V: TRBV12-5
CDR3: CASGPHRGPFAGELFF

size: NA
J: TRBJ2-1
V: TRBV15
CDR3: CATSRGLAEIYNEQFF

size: NA
J: TRBJ1-1
V: TRBV18
CDR3: CASSYTGEGSQAFF

size: NA
J: TRBJ2-7
V: TRBV7-9
CDR3: CASSPGLTYEQYF

size: NA
J: TRBJ2-7
V: TRBV21-1
CDR3: CASSNWRPYEQYF

size: NA
J: TRBJ1-5
V: TRBV5-5
CDR3: CASSLRGMNQPQHF

size: NA
J: TRBJ2-7
V: TRBV12-3/TRBV12-4
CDR3: CASSGDFSYEQYF

size: once
J: TRBJ1-5
V: TRBV19
CDR3: CASSRDLVPSGQPQHF

size: once
J: TRBJ2-7
V: TRBV6-6
CDR3: CASSLPSGQGAGEQYF

size: once
J: TRBJ1-5
V: TRBV30
CDR3: CAWSRGGTRPNQPQHF